Below are 28 T cell receptor beta chains sequenced from a single sample in a study of T cell responses to AZD1222 COVID-19 vaccine. The method was immunoSEQ multiplex PCR; TCRdb's version includes in-frame clones alone and lacks a portion of them. The repertoire includes around 180,000 clones, around nine tenths of them detected once, and 25% to 30% sits in the top ten. Sample: peripheral blood, taken 28 days after the second AZD1222 dose. These receptors were obtained from an adult who received the AZD1222 COVID-19 vaccine.

The chain carries TRBV7-2 and TRBJ1-5; 8 bases are a match to TRBD1. The germline V gene encodes CDR1 SGHTA and CDR2 FQGNSA. The ends lost 4 bases at V and 6 bases at J; junction bases unmatched: 8. The CDR3 covers 15 residues. CDR3 nucleotide sequence: TGTGCCAGCAGCTACACCGGACAGGGAGGTCAGCCCCAGCATTTT. Amino acids: CASSYTGQGGQPQHF.

The chain employs TRBV19 and TRBJ1-2, with TRBD1 as a possible D gene (5 bases). Germline-derived CDR1 and CDR2 are LNHDA and SQIVND (reference sequence). This CDR3 region has 12 residues. Trimming left V 3 bases short and J 7 bases short, with 9 bases between. CDR3 nucleotide sequence: TGTGCCAGTAGTATCCGCGGGGGTGGCTACACCTTC. Protein: CASSIRGGGYTF.

CDR3 coding DNA: TGTGCCAGCAGTTTATCGGTAGATTTCAAATACGAGCAGTACTTC. This sequence encodes CASSLSVDFKYEQYF. This chain connects TRBV28 to TRBJ2-7; D unresolved. The CDR3 extends over 15 amino acids. Germline V gene sequence: CDR1 MDHEN, CDR2 SYDVKM. Between the trimmed V and J ends, which lost 1 base and 4 bases, there was a span of 14 bases.

The rearrangement links TRBV18 to TRBJ2-5; D unclear. This CDR3 region has 15 residues. With 5 bases removed from V and 5 bases from J, the gap between germline ends came to 18 bases. Germline loops: CDR1 KGHSH, CDR2 LQKENI. Written as DNA, the CDR3 is TGTGCCAGCTCATCTCAGGATCCGGCCCAGGAGACCCAGTACTTC. Translating gives CASSSQDPAQETQYF.

The V call is TRBV11-2, the J call TRBJ2-3, with TRBD2 matching 7 bases. CDR1 SGHAT and CDR2 FQNNGV come from the germline V gene. After removal of 2 bases from V and 1 base from J, the junction contained 12 bases not matched to a gene. The CDR3 runs to 18 residues. The CDR3 spells CASSLRVWREYGTDTQYF. The DNA of the CDR3 is TGTGCCAGCAGCTTACGGGTCTGGCGGGAGTATGGCACAGATACGCAGTATTTT.

J is TRBJ2-2 and V is TRBV24-1; weak D call: TRBD1 (5 bases). This CDR3 spans 14 amino acids. Germline-derived CDR1 and CDR2 are KGHDR and SFDVKD. This chain's CDR3 is CATTEATNTGELFF. CDR3 bases: TGTGCGACGACAGAGGCGACGAACACCGGGGAGCTGTTTTTT.

V usage is TRBV7-2 and J usage is TRBJ1-4; maybe TRBD1 (6 bases). The CDR3 runs 14 residues. The germline V gene encodes CDR1 SGHTA and CDR2 FQGNSA. Trimming pared 5 bases from V and 8 bases from J, leaving 15 bases between. This chain's CDR3 is CASSQVGGNEKLFF. CDR3 DNA sequence: TGTGCCAGCAGCCAAGTAGGGGGGAACGAAAAACTGTTTTTT. Complete variable domain (other parts from reference TRBV7-2 and TRBJ1-4): GAGVSQSPSNKVTEKGKDVELRCDPISGHTALYWYRQSLGQGLEFLIYFQGNSAPDKSGLPSDRFSAERTGGSVSTLTIQRTQQEDSAVYLCASSQVGGNEKLFFGSGTQLSVL.

The chain uses TRBV18 and TRBJ2-1; 7 nucleotides agree with TRBD1. Germline CDR1 KGHSH, CDR2 LQKENI. Unmatched junction bases numbered 10, after V lost 5 bases and J lost 15 bases. The CDR3 extends over 12 amino acids. The CDR3, as DNA: TGTGCCAGCTCATCCCTCCAGGGGGTGGGGTTCTTC. This gives the protein CASSSLQGVGFF.

V is TRBV5-4 and J is TRBJ2-2; D gene ambiguous. The germline V and J ends were trimmed by 4 bases and 8 bases, with 9 bases remaining between them. The V gene's germline CDR1 is SGHNT and CDR2 YYREEE (reference sequence). The CDR3 spans 12 residues. The CDR3 DNA is TGTGCCAGCAGCGTCTTTCGAGGGGAGCTGTTTTTT. This codes for CASSVFRGELFF.

The chain has TRBV18 and TRBJ2-7, with D maybe TRBD2 (5 bases). V shed 7 bases and J shed 3 bases, with 16 bases lying between them. The CDR3 loop spans 14 amino acids. Germline-derived CDR1 and CDR2 are KGHSH and LQKENI. The CDR3 DNA sequence: TGTGCCAGCTTACGGACCGGGGAAGGCTACGAGCAGTACTTC. Residues: CASLRTGEGYEQYF.

The rearrangement links TRBV6-5 to TRBJ2-5; a weak D match, TRBD1 (5 bases). Germline V gene lookup returns CDR1 MNHEY and CDR2 SVGAGI. This CDR3 is built from 14 residues. The germline V and J ends were trimmed by 6 bases and 5 bases, with 16 bases remaining between them. The CDR3 region is CASRLDTSGETQYF. The CDR3 DNA reads TGTGCCAGCAGGTTGGACACCTCCGGCGAGACCCAGTACTTC.

This chain links TRBV5-1 with TRBJ2-3; 14 bases are shared with TRBD2. The ends lost 4 bases at V and 4 bases at J; junction bases unmatched: 2. The V gene's germline CDR1 is SGHRS and CDR2 YFSETQ. This CDR3 contains 15 residues. Here the CDR3 reads CASSRGLAGADTQYF. The DNA for the CDR3 is TGCGCCAGCAGCCGGGGACTAGCGGGAGCAGATACGCAGTATTTT.

The genes are TRBV24-1 and TRBJ1-2; 8 bases align to TRBD1. The CDR3 contains 17 residues. The trim removed 3 bases at V and 8 bases at J, leaving 16 bases unmatched. The germline CDR1 and CDR2 sequences are KGHDR and SFDVKD. The CDR3 DNA reads as TGTGCCACCAGTGATAGCTACCAGGGGGCGGAAGGACGAGGCTACACCTTC. Translated, it gives CATSDSYQGAEGRGYTF.

The chain employs TRBV2 and TRBJ1-2, with D tentatively TRBD1 (5 bases). The CDR3 sequence is 13 residues long. Germline values: CDR1 SNHLY, CDR2 FYNNEI. The V end was cut by 3 bases, the J end by 8 bases, with 13 bases between. For the CDR3, the DNA is TGTGCCAGCAGTGATCTTAAGGGGTACGGCTACACCTTC. Translated, it gives CASSDLKGYGYTF.

The genes are TRBV28 and TRBJ2-7, with 9 positions matching TRBD2. The germline V gene encodes CDR1 MDHEN and CDR2 SYDVKM. J lost 7 bases, V lost 4 bases, and 11 bases had no gene match. The CDR3 consists of 15 residues. The CDR3 sequence is CASSSGTSRRGEQYF. The CDR3 DNA is TGTGCCAGCAGTTCCGGGACTAGCAGGAGGGGTGAGCAGTACTTC.

This chain joins TRBV19 and TRBJ2-7; 8 nucleotides line up with TRBD1. The ends lost 11 bases at V and 0 bases at J; junction bases unmatched: 6. The CDR3 has 13 amino acids. The germline CDR1 and CDR2 sequences are LNHDA and SQIVND (reference sequence). CDR3 sequence (DNA): TGTGCCGTCCGGGACAGGAGCTCCTACGAGCAGTACTTC. Protein product: CAVRDRSSYEQYF.

The chain recombines TRBV6-2 or TRBV6-3 with TRBJ1-1; 8 bases are shared with TRBD1. Germline assignment: CDR1 MNHEY and CDR2 SVGEGT. The V and J ends lost 2 bases and 3 bases, in that order; junction bases with no gene match: 2. The CDR3 is 14 amino acids. The CDR3 is CASSYQGADTEAFF. In nucleotides, the CDR3 is TGTGCCAGCAGTTACCAGGGGGCGGACACTGAAGCTTTCTTT.

The CDR3: CASSAGNNQPQHF. The CDR3 DNA is TGTGCCAGCAGTGCGGGGAACAATCAGCCCCAGCATTTT. This chain joins TRBV2 and TRBJ1-5; no reliable D call. CDR1 SNHLY and CDR2 FYNNEI come from the germline V gene. The CDR3 is made up of 13 amino acids. V was pared by 4 bases and J by 3 bases, with 7 bases between.

V usage is TRBV7-9 and J usage is TRBJ2-7; D possibly corresponds to TRBD2 (6 bases). Trimming shortened V by 0 bases and J by 2 bases, and 11 bases separated the two germline ends. Germline V gene lookup returns CDR1 SEHNR and CDR2 FQNEAQ (reference sequence). The CDR3 is 15 amino acids. CDR3 nucleotide sequence: TGTGCCAGCAGCTTAGCGGGGGGTCGGCCCTACGAGCAGTACTTC. Translation gives CASSLAGGRPYEQYF. Using reference TRBV7-9 and TRBJ2-7 for the parts outside the CDR3, the full variable domain is DTGVSQNPRHKITKRGQNVTFRCDPISEHNRLYWYRQTLGQGPEFLTYFQNEAQLEKSRLLSDRFSAERPKGSFSTLEIQRTEQGDSAMYLCASSLAGGRPYEQYFGPGTRLTVT.

This sequence joins TRBV7-8 and TRBJ2-7; 10 bases align to TRBD1. The CDR3 length is 13 residues. Germline assignment: CDR1 SGHVS and CDR2 FQNEAQ. The junction had 5 bases not matched to a gene; V was cut back by 6 bases and J by 6 bases. CDR3 loop: CASSPDRGREQYF. The CDR3 bases are TGTGCCAGCAGTCCAGACAGGGGGCGCGAGCAGTACTTC.

In nucleotides, the CDR3 is TGTGCCAGCAGCCCCACGCACAGGGGGTCCTTCTCCGAGCAGTACTTC. The encoded protein is CASSPTHRGSFSEQYF. The V call is TRBV7-8, the J call TRBJ2-7; 8 bases map to TRBD1. Trimming cost V 5 bases and J 6 bases; bases outside gene matches: 15. Germline lookup yields CDR1 SGHVS and CDR2 FQNEAQ. The CDR3 covers 16 residues.

The V gene is TRBV6-1, the J gene TRBJ2-6; no clear D gene. V was cut by 1 base and J by 2 bases, with 9 bases left in between. CDR1 and CDR2 (germline): MNHNS, SASEGT. The CDR3 runs 16 residues. CDR3 bases: TGTGCCAGCAGTGAAGGGATCGGTGCTGGGGCCAACGTCCTGACTTTC. It translates to CASSEGIGAGANVLTF.

The chain carries TRBV14 and TRBJ2-7, with 9 bases identical to TRBD2. There are 14 residues in the CDR3. In germline, CDR1 is SGHDN, CDR2 FVKESK. V shed 8 bases, J shed 6 bases, and the junction held 11 bases outside the gene matches. The CDR3 sequence: CASVRREGPSEQYF. The CDR3 nucleotides are TGTGCCAGCGTGAGGCGGGAGGGCCCTAGCGAGCAGTACTTC.

This chain links TRBV5-6 with TRBJ2-1, with a weak D call TRBD2 (6 bases). Germline lookup yields CDR1 SGHDT and CDR2 YYEEEE. Trimming cost V 0 bases and J 8 bases, with 18 bases left between them. This CDR3 contains 16 residues. As DNA, the CDR3 is TGTGCCAGCAGCTTGGTCGGGGTTGCGACTAGGCATGAGCAGTTCTTC. It yields the protein CASSLVGVATRHEQFF.

V gene TRBV10-3 combines with J gene TRBJ1-5, with D possibly matching TRBD1 (6 bases). Germline values: CDR1 ENHRY, CDR2 SYGVKD. The V end lost 6 bases, the J end lost 5 bases, and 23 bases lay between the germline ends. The CDR3 covers 17 residues. The CDR3 coding sequence is TGTGCCATCAGGACAACACAGGGTGGGTATTTCGATCAGCCCCAGCATTTT. Its protein product is CAIRTTQGGYFDQPQHF.

This clone came up a few times. This chain connects TRBV5-1 to TRBJ2-2; 11 nucleotides align to TRBD2. The CDR3 is 15 residues long. Looked up from germline, CDR1 is SGHRS and CDR2 is YFSETQ. Germline trimming cut 6 bases from V and 6 bases from J; bases unmatched to any gene: 7. CDR3 nucleotide sequence: TGCGCCAGCACCCAGGGACTAGCGGCCCCCGGGGAGCTGTTTTTT. This translates into CASTQGLAAPGELFF.

This clone was observed a few times. The chain couples TRBV19 to TRBJ2-7; TRBD2 might be the D (5 bases). The CDR3 runs to 15 residues. CDR1 LNHDA and CDR2 SQIVND come from the germline V gene (reference sequence). V gave up 3 bases and J gave up 0 bases, with 12 bases separating them. The CDR3 DNA sequence: TGTGCCAGTAGTATGGACTTCTTAAGCTCCTACGAGCAGTACTTC. It specifies CASSMDFLSSYEQYF. The full variable domain, completed using reference TRBV19 and TRBJ2-7, is DGGITQSPKYLFRKEGQNVTLSCEQNLNHDAMYWYRQDPGQGLRLIYYSQIVNDFQKGDIAEGYSVSREKKESFPLTVTSAQKNPTAFYLCASSMDFLSSYEQYFGPGTRLTVT.

The chain carries TRBV7-8 and TRBJ2-7; D is unresolved. V was pared by 1 base and J by 4 bases, with 5 bases between. The length of the CDR3 is 12 residues. From germline, CDR1 is SGHVS and CDR2 FQNEAQ. CDR3 coding DNA: TGTGCCAGCAGCTTAGTTTTGTACGAGCAGTACTTC. It specifies CASSLVLYEQYF. The full variable domain, in which reference TRBV7-8 and TRBJ2-7 provide the parts outside the CDR3, is GAGVSQSPRYKVAKRGQDVALRCDPISGHVSLFWYQQALGQGPEFLTYFQNEAQLDKSGLPSDRFFAERPEGSVSTLKIQRTQQEDSAVYLCASSLVLYEQYFGPGTRLTVT.